This T cell receptor (beta chain) was retrieved from a study of T-cell memory formation after mild COVID-19. Study-level results: The SARS-CoV-2 specificity of second-wave clones reaching peak at day 37 remained unverified.

TCR alpha and TCR beta cDNA libraries with sample barcodes and UMIs came from 5'RACE using constant-segment primers. Using its own MiXCR run on the 5' RACE reads, TCRdb lists one record per CDR3 protein. The profile shows over 450,000 distinct CDR3 sequences, roughly 20% of them singletons. Germline V gene data show CDR1 as SGHRS and CDR2 as YFSETQ. V was pared by 7 bases and J by 0 bases, with 7 bases of the junction left unmatched. The CDR3 is 15 residues long. With regard to this clonotype: Its antigen remains unknown.

This chain links TRBV5-1 with TRBJ2-1; 7 bases agree with TRBD2. The sequencing sample was made of PBMCs or a T cell subset sorted from them (not recorded which). The sequence was obtained from an adult woman who had mild COVID-19 (a few samples of this study predate the infection). Cell type and time point are not known. CDR3 in amino acids: CASGQLAFSYNEQFF. CDR3 in DNA: TGCGCCAGCGGCCAACTAGCGTTCTCCTACAATGAGCAGTTCTTC.